This paragraph reports one TCR beta chain. Germline trimming cut 7 bases from V and 4 bases from J; bases unmatched to any gene: 4. This CDR3 contains 13 residues. Only in-frame clones appear in the TCRdb table, and some are missing; sequencing was by immunoSEQ multiplex PCR. The sample contains roughly 70,000 clones, approximately 91% of which appear only once. This sample stems from a study of blood T cell repertoires in COVID-19. V is TRBV12-3 or TRBV12-4 and J is TRBJ1-2; 9 bases map to TRBD1. What was sequenced was peripheral blood. This TCR was sampled from a man between 45 and 60 years old with COVID-19, enrolled during active disease. DNA for the CDR3: TGTGCCAGCACTACAGGGGGCTCCTATGGCTACACCTTC. Residues: CASTTGGSYGYTF.